This TCR beta chain was observed in a study of cytomegalovirus exposure and HLA in healthy donors. General observations from the study: While the bulk of TCR sequences proved rare, some public TCRs turned up in many donors.

As concerns this clone: Antigen specificity is unknown.

A multiplex PCR was run with 60 Vbeta primers and 13 Jbeta primers. Data came from immunoSEQ multiplex PCR; TCRdb stores just in-frame clones and leaves some out. The sample yields about 160,000 clones, about 70% seen once. V lost 5 bases to trimming and J lost 5 bases, with 18 bases between them. This CDR3 comprises 15 residues. Germline loops: CDR1 SQVTM, CDR2 ANQGSEA. Sequenced input: PBMCs. This clonotype was sampled from a woman between 40 and 50 years old in good health and CMV-seropositive. The chain couples TRBV29-1 to TRBJ1-4; D is unclear. DNA of the CDR3: TGCAGCGTTAGACTCTTAGGCTTTGGGAATGAAAAACTGTTTTTT. Translated, it gives CSVRLLGFGNEKLFF.